This T cell receptor beta chain was identified during a study of T-cell memory formation after mild COVID-19 (dated by TCRdb to the early 2020s). With regard to the full study: Most TCR sequence clusters were specific to one of the two donors. In a couple of donors, T-cell clones that expanded and contracted after mild COVID-19 were followed by sequencing TCRalpha and TCRbeta repertoires longitudinally. Two young, previously healthy adult volunteers, one female and one male, were included in the cohort.

The run used an Illumina NovaSeq 6000. cDNA libraries for TCRalpha and TCRbeta were prepared by 5'RACE using constant-segment primers, with sample barcodes and unique molecular identifiers added. Trizol reagent was used to extract RNA from every sample. Library amplification was performed in two PCR steps, and a second sample barcode and Illumina TruSeq adapters were introduced in the second step. Sequencing of libraries was performed on an Illumina NovaSeq with 2 x 150 bp paired-end reads. Per the original workflow: Reads were demultiplexed and collapsed into UMI-guided consensus sequences with migec v1.2.7. With mixcr v2.1.11, UMI consensuses were aligned to TRA and TRB V and J templates and assembled into clonotypes. Clonotypes were classified as expanded or contracted when called significant by both edgeR and NoisET, with noise models trained on biological replicates. For edgeR calls, a false discovery rate-adjusted p below 0.01 and a log2 fold-change threshold of 1 were applied. PCA with hierarchical clustering of max-normalized trajectories of the 1000 most abundant clonotypes was used as exploratory dynamics analysis. Each responding clone was given a CD4 or CD8 phenotype based on the CD4+ and CD8+ repertoires, which had been sequenced separately. Starting from the raw public reads, TCRdb applied fastp trimming at Q25, assembled clones with MiXCR and retained in-frame beta chains. Rows matching on CDR3 protein sequence are summarized as one entry with the most common DNA and genes. TCRdb, not the authors, supplied the V and J calls. This sample holds approximately 500,000 distinct CDR3 sequences; approximately 25% were observed only once. About 12% of the sample rests with the top ten.

Notes on this clonotype: Its specific antigen is unknown. Base qualities are not at hand, and no much larger clone is one base apart.

The paper's findings and limits, for the study overall: Some responding clones were found in pre-infection memory, which suggests that pre-existing cross-reactive memory T cells took part in the SARS-CoV-2 response. Only two mild cases were covered in the study, and larger cohorts including severe cases with pre-infection samples were considered necessary. From day 15 to 85, contracting clones showed balanced CD4/CD8 phenotypes, whereas a second wave of clones that expanded from day 15 to 37 leaned towards CD4+. Contracting CD4+ clones turned up mainly in the CM and EM memory subsets, whereas EMRA was where CD8+ clones were enriched. The second-wave clones that peaked on day 37 were not confirmed to be SARS-CoV-2 specific.

PBMCs were isolated by Ficoll-Paque density gradient centrifugation. This receptor was identified in an adult woman who had mild COVID-19 (a few samples of this study predate the infection). The sample titles of this study are shuffled in the database, so cell type and time point are left out; the donor was told from shared clones. The material sequenced was PBMCs or a T cell subset sorted from them (not recorded which).

The DNA reads as follows: TGCAGTGCTAGAGATGGGCTAAGACACAGAGACCATGAGCAGTTCTTC. It specifies CSARDGLRHRDHEQFF. The rearrangement combines TRBV20-1 with TRBJ2-1; the D segment cannot be called with confidence. CDR1 and CDR2, per the germline V gene (reference sequence), are DFQATT and SNEGSKA. V and J are truncated by 0 bases and 8 bases respectively, leaving an intervening sequence of 20 bases. From the cysteine up to the phenylalanine, the CDR3 has a length of 16 residues. Only the CDR3 DNA stays, 48 bases, in frame from base 1.